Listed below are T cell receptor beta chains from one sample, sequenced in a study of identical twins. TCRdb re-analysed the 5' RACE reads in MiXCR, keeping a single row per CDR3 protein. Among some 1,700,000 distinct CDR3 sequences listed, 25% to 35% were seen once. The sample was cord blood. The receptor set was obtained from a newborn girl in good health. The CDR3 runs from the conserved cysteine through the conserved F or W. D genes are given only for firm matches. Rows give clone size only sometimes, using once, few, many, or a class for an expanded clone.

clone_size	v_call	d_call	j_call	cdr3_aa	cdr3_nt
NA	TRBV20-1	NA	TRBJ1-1	CSARGWGNTEAFF	TGCAGTGCTAGAGGGTGGGGGAACACTGAAGCTTTCTTT
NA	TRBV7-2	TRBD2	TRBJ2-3	CASSRSTSGGFTDTQYF	TGTGCCAGCAGTCGATCGACTAGCGGGGGGTTCACAGATACGCAGTATTTT
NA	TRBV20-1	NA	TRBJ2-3	CSVQRGGRITDTQYF	TGCAGTGTTCAGAGGGGAGGTCGGATCACAGATACGCAGTATTTT
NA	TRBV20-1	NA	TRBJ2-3	CSAGTLASSTDTQYF	TGCAGTGCTGGAACGCTAGCGTCTAGCACAGATACGCAGTATTTT
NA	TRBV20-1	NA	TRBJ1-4	CSASPRLSNEKLFF	TGCAGTGCCTCCCCCCGCCTGAGCAATGAAAAACTGTTTTTT
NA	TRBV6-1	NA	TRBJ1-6	CASSERARTSSYNSPLHF	TGTGCCAGCAGTGAACGGGCTCGGACGAGCTCCTATAATTCACCCCTCCACTTT
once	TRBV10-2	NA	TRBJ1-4	CASSERGEYGKLFF	TGCGCCAGCAGTGAGAGGGGGGAGTATGGAAAACTGTTTTTT
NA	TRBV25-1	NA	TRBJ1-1	CASSEIGTPNTEAFF	TGTGCCAGCAGTGAAATCGGGACCCCTAACACTGAAGCTTTCTTT
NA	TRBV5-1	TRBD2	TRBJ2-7	CASKRDGHHEQYF	TGCGCCAGCAAGCGGGACGGTCACCACGAGCAGTACTTC
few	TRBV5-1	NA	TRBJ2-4	CASSLAEAYF	TGCGCCAGCAGCTTGGCAGAGGCGTACTTC
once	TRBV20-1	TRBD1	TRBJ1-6	CSARRSGTGGSPLHF	TGCAGTGCTAGACGGTCCGGGACAGGGGGCTCACCCCTCCACTTT
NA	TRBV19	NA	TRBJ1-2	CASSMGQGYGYTF	TGTGCCAGTAGTATGGGGCAGGGCTATGGCTACACCTTC
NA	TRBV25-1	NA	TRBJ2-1	CASRGTAGFLDEQFF	TGTGCCAGCAGGGGGACAGCGGGATTTCTCGATGAGCAGTTCTTC
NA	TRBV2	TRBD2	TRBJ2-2	CASDWTSGTGELFF	TGTGCCAGCGATTGGACTAGCGGCACCGGGGAGCTGTTTTTT
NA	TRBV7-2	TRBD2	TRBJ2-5	CASSIGLAETQYF	TGTGCCAGCAGCATCGGACTAGCGGAGACCCAGTACTTC
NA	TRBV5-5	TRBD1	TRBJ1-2	CASNPSGTGHYGYTF	TGTGCCAGCAACCCATCCGGGACAGGCCACTATGGCTACACCTTC
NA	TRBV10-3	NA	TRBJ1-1	CAISESIGGKLNTEAFF	TGTGCCATCAGTGAGTCGATCGGGGGGAAGTTGAACACTGAAGCTTTCTTT
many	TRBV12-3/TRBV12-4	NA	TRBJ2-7	CASSSSVGYEQYF	TGTGCCAGCAGTTCCTCGGTCGGCTACGAGCAGTACTTC
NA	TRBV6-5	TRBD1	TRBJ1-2	CASSWLTRRGPGGYTF	TGTGCCAGCAGTTGGCTGACAAGGAGGGGGCCTGGCGGCTACACCTTC
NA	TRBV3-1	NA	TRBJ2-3	CASSHPTIVADTQYF	TGTGCCAGCAGCCATCCCACTATAGTAGCAGATACGCAGTATTTT
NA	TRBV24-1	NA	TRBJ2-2	CATSDSDGRGTGELFF	TGTGCCACCAGTGATTCCGACGGCAGGGGCACCGGGGAGCTGTTTTTT
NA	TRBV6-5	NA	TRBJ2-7	CASSYSVRSSYEQYF	TGTGCCAGCAGTTATAGCGTAAGGAGCTCCTACGAGCAGTACTTC
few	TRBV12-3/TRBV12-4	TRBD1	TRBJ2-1	CASSLRTGQGPFPNEQFF	TGTGCCAGCAGTCTCCGGACAGGGCAAGGTCCATTCCCCAATGAGCAGTTCTTC
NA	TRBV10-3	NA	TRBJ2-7	CAISEYDEQYF	TGTGCCATCAGTGAGTACGACGAGCAGTACTTC
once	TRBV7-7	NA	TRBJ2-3	CASSLTDGSTDTQYF	TGTGCCAGCAGCCTAACCGACGGGAGCACAGATACGCAGTATTTT
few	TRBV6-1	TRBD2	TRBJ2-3	CASSDGREVDTQYF	TGTGCCAGCAGTGATGGGCGGGAGGTGGATACGCAGTATTTT
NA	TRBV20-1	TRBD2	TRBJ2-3	CSTRRAGGRCTDTQYF	TGCAGCACCAGAAGAGCGGGGGGCCGGTGCACAGATACGCAGTATTTT
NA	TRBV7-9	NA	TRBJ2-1	CASSLELANNEQFF	TGTGCCAGCAGCTTAGAACTTGCGAACAATGAGCAGTTCTTC
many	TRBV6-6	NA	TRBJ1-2	CASSYLQGNYGYTF	TGTGCCAGCAGTTACCTACAGGGAAACTATGGCTACACCTTC
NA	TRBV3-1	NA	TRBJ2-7	CASGTGATYEQYF	TGTGCCAGCGGAACCGGGGCCACCTACGAGCAGTACTTC
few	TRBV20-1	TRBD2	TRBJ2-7	CSASLGLAGGYEQYF	TGCAGTGCTTCCCTCGGACTAGCGGGAGGCTACGAGCAGTACTTC
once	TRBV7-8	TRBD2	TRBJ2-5	CASSLGELAGWGQETQYF	TGTGCCAGCAGCTTAGGGGAATTAGCGGGATGGGGCCAAGAGACCCAGTACTTC
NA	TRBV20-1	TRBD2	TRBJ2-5	CSAKSLAGDQTQYF	TGCAGTGCTAAGAGCCTAGCGGGGGACCAGACCCAGTACTTC
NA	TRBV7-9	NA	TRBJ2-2	CASSLLGQPNTGELFF	TGTGCCAGCAGCTTACTTGGACAGCCTAACACCGGGGAGCTGTTTTTT
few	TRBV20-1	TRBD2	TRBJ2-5	CSAISGAYQETQYF	TGCAGTGCTATTAGCGGGGCGTACCAAGAGACCCAGTACTTC
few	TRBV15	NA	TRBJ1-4	CATSWGATNEKLFF	TGTGCCACCAGCTGGGGCGCAACTAATGAAAAACTGTTTTTT
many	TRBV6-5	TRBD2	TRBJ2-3	CASSYGSGSSTDTQYF	TGTGCCAGCAGTTATGGGAGCGGGAGTAGCACAGATACGCAGTATTTT
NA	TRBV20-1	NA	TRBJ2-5	CSARGRYQGTQYF	TGCAGTGCTAGGGGACGTTACCAAGGGACCCAGTACTTC
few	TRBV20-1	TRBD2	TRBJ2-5	CSAMRGGTQYF	TGCAGTGCTATGCGGGGGGGGACCCAGTACTTC
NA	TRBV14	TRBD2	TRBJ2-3	CASSQGTSPPDTQYF	TGTGCCAGCAGCCAGGGGACTAGCCCACCAGATACGCAGTATTTT
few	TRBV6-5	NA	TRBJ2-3	CASSFSVQGGTQYF	TGTGCCAGCAGTTTCTCCGTACAAGGGGGTACGCAGTATTTT
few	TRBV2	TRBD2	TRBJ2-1	CARGLAGGSYNEQFF	TGTGCCAGAGGACTAGCGGGGGGGTCCTACAATGAGCAGTTCTTC